A selection of T cell receptor beta chains follows, all from one sample in a study of beta chain features in type 1 diabetes. Data came from immunoSEQ multiplex PCR; TCRdb stores just in-frame clones and leaves some out. Of 300,000 to 450,000 clones in the sample, 15% to 20% were seen once. The sequenced sample was naive CD4+ T cells from blood. Source of these receptors: a woman between 18 and 29 years old in good health. The CDR3 runs from the conserved cysteine through the conserved F or W. D genes are given only for firm matches. Clone sizes are given selectively: once, few, many, or a class where the clone is expanded.

d_gene: TRBD1; v_gene: TRBV30; abundance: few; j_gene: TRBJ2-2; len: 20; CDR3nt: TGTGCCTGGAGAGACTCACCGGGACAGGGGCACTGGGGGAACACCGGGGAGCTGTTTTTT; CDR3aa: CAWRDSPGQGHWGNTGELFF
d_gene: -; v_gene: TRBV20-1; abundance: -; j_gene: TRBJ1-1; len: 11; CDR3nt: TGCAGTGCTAGAGGGGAGGTTTTAACTTTCTTT; CDR3aa: CSARGEVLTFF
d_gene: -; v_gene: TRBV14; abundance: -; j_gene: TRBJ2-1; len: 16; CDR3nt: TGTGCCAGCAGCCAAGACAGGGGGGCCACATACAATGAGCAGTTCTTC; CDR3aa: CASSQDRGATYNEQFF
d_gene: TRBD2; v_gene: TRBV30; abundance: -; j_gene: TRBJ2-1; len: 14; CDR3nt: TGTGCCTGGAGTCGAGCGGGGGGGCGAAATGAGCAGTTCTTC; CDR3aa: CAWSRAGGRNEQFF
d_gene: -; v_gene: TRBV5-6; abundance: -; j_gene: TRBJ1-1; len: 14; CDR3nt: TGTGCCAGCAGCTTTAACAATATGAACACTGAAGCTTTCTTT; CDR3aa: CASSFNNMNTEAFF
d_gene: TRBD1; v_gene: TRBV5-1; abundance: -; j_gene: TRBJ2-1; len: 13; CDR3nt: TGCGCCAGTGGGACAGGGGAAATCAATGAGCAGTTCTTC; CDR3aa: CASGTGEINEQFF
d_gene: TRBD1; v_gene: TRBV5-1; abundance: few; j_gene: TRBJ2-7; len: 15; CDR3nt: TGCGCCAGCAGCTTGGCCGGGACAGCGCACTACGAGCAGTACTTC; CDR3aa: CASSLAGTAHYEQYF
d_gene: TRBD1; v_gene: TRBV5-1; abundance: -; j_gene: TRBJ1-1; len: 17; CDR3nt: TGCGCCAGCAGCCCCGTGACAGGGCCCTCCCAGAACACTGAAGCTTTCTTT; CDR3aa: CASSPVTGPSQNTEAFF
d_gene: -; v_gene: TRBV5-1; abundance: -; j_gene: TRBJ2-5; len: 15; CDR3nt: TGCGCCAGCAGCTCCTTGTCCCGCTTGGACAGCTCCTCGTACTTC; CDR3aa: CASSSLSRLDSSSYF
d_gene: -; v_gene: TRBV5-4; abundance: once; j_gene: TRBJ1-2; len: 13; CDR3nt: TGTGCCAGCAGCCAAGACAGGTCATATGGCTACACCTTC; CDR3aa: CASSQDRSYGYTF
d_gene: TRBD2; v_gene: TRBV4-2; abundance: few; j_gene: TRBJ2-1; len: 16; CDR3nt: TGTGCCAGCAGCCAAGATCAAGCGGGAGGGTGGAATGAGCAGTTCTTC; CDR3aa: CASSQDQAGGWNEQFF
d_gene: TRBD1; v_gene: TRBV5-1; abundance: -; j_gene: TRBJ1-1; len: 16; CDR3nt: TGCGCCAGCAGCCGGGAGATGGGACAGACGAACACTGAAGCTTTCTTT; CDR3aa: CASSREMGQTNTEAFF
d_gene: -; v_gene: TRBV6-5; abundance: few; j_gene: TRBJ1-5; len: 13; CDR3nt: TGTGCCAGCAGTTACAACAGGGATCAGCCCCAGCATTTT; CDR3aa: CASSYNRDQPQHF
d_gene: TRBD2; v_gene: TRBV19; abundance: -; j_gene: TRBJ2-3; len: 15; CDR3nt: TGTGCCAGTAGTGGCTATAGCGGGGTCGTAGATACGCAGTATTTT; CDR3aa: CASSGYSGVVDTQYF
d_gene: TRBD2; v_gene: TRBV4-3; abundance: -; j_gene: TRBJ2-3; len: 15; CDR3nt: TGCGCCAGCAGCCAAGGGCGGGGGGGCCTTGATACGCAGTATTTT; CDR3aa: CASSQGRGGLDTQYF
d_gene: -; v_gene: TRBV9; abundance: -; j_gene: TRBJ1-1; len: 12; CDR3nt: TGTGCCAGCACCCCCCTCAACACTGAAGCTTTCTTT; CDR3aa: CASTPLNTEAFF
d_gene: -; v_gene: TRBV5-1; abundance: few; j_gene: TRBJ1-2; len: 13; CDR3nt: TGCGCCAGCAGCCCCTGGACAGAGTATGGCTACACCTTC; CDR3aa: CASSPWTEYGYTF
d_gene: -; v_gene: TRBV30; abundance: -; j_gene: TRBJ2-1; len: 16; CDR3nt: TGTGCCTGGAGTGCCTCCCGTTCTAACTCCTACAATGAGCAGTTCTTC; CDR3aa: CAWSASRSNSYNEQFF
d_gene: TRBD1; v_gene: TRBV7-8; abundance: few; j_gene: TRBJ2-7; len: 14; CDR3nt: TGTGCCAGCACCACCGGGACAGGGTACTACGAGCAGTACTTC; CDR3aa: CASTTGTGYYEQYF
d_gene: TRBD1; v_gene: TRBV5-6; abundance: few; j_gene: TRBJ1-5; len: 15; CDR3nt: TGTGCCAGCAGCGCCTGGGACAGGGAGGGTCAGCCCCAGCATTTT; CDR3aa: CASSAWDREGQPQHF
d_gene: -; v_gene: TRBV7-6; abundance: few; j_gene: TRBJ2-7; len: 12; CDR3nt: TGTGCCAGTGCTAGCACCTCCCGCGAGCAGTACTTC; CDR3aa: CASASTSREQYF
d_gene: -; v_gene: TRBV7-2; abundance: -; j_gene: TRBJ2-1; len: 17; CDR3nt: TGTGCCAGCAGCAACTTGCCAGGGAGGTGGAGGGGCAATGAGCAGTTCTTC; CDR3aa: CASSNLPGRWRGNEQFF
d_gene: -; v_gene: TRBV5-1; abundance: few; j_gene: TRBJ2-7; len: 13; CDR3nt: TGCGCCAGCGCACCTGTAGGGAGGTACGAGCAGTACTTC; CDR3aa: CASAPVGRYEQYF
d_gene: -; v_gene: TRBV2; abundance: few; j_gene: TRBJ2-3; len: 10; CDR3nt: TGTGCCAGCAGCCAGTCTACGCAGTATTTT; CDR3aa: CASSQSTQYF
d_gene: -; v_gene: TRBV28; abundance: few; j_gene: TRBJ1-5; len: 17; CDR3nt: TGTGCCAGCAGCCCCGCGGTGGAGAGAAATAGCAATCAGCCCCAGCATTTT; CDR3aa: CASSPAVERNSNQPQHF
d_gene: -; v_gene: TRBV7-2; abundance: few; j_gene: TRBJ1-2; len: 14; CDR3nt: TGTGCCAGCAGCACCGGGGTGGGTAACTATGGCTACACCTTC; CDR3aa: CASSTGVGNYGYTF
d_gene: TRBD1; v_gene: TRBV18; abundance: -; j_gene: TRBJ1-1; len: 14; CDR3nt: TGTGCCAGCTTGTTGACAGGGGTGAACACTGAAGCTTTCTTT; CDR3aa: CASLLTGVNTEAFF
d_gene: TRBD1; v_gene: TRBV5-1; abundance: -; j_gene: TRBJ2-7; len: 15; CDR3nt: TGCGCCAGCAGCCTGACAGGGGGCGCTTCCTACGAGCAGTACTTC; CDR3aa: CASSLTGGASYEQYF
d_gene: TRBD1; v_gene: TRBV29-1; abundance: few; j_gene: TRBJ2-4; len: 13; CDR3nt: TGCAGCGTTTCCCGGGACAGGGGAAACATTCAGTACTTC; CDR3aa: CSVSRDRGNIQYF
d_gene: -; v_gene: TRBV30; abundance: few; j_gene: TRBJ1-5; len: 14; CDR3nt: TGTGCCTGGAGAAGGGCAGGGCAGGGCCAGCCCCAGCATTTT; CDR3aa: CAWRRAGQGQPQHF
d_gene: -; v_gene: TRBV18; abundance: few; j_gene: TRBJ1-1; len: 17; CDR3nt: TGTGCCAGCTCACGGCCGTTGGCAGGGGTAGAGGACACTGAAGCTTTCTTT; CDR3aa: CASSRPLAGVEDTEAFF
d_gene: TRBD1; v_gene: TRBV4-1; abundance: -; j_gene: TRBJ1-2; len: 14; CDR3nt: TGCGCCAGCAGCCAAGGTCAACAGGGACAGGTCCCCACCTTC; CDR3aa: CASSQGQQGQVPTF
d_gene: TRBD2; v_gene: TRBV6-5; abundance: -; j_gene: TRBJ2-3; len: 15; CDR3nt: TGTGCCAGCAGTCCGGCGGCTAGCGGGACAGATACGCAGTATTTT; CDR3aa: CASSPAASGTDTQYF
d_gene: TRBD2; v_gene: TRBV6-6; abundance: few; j_gene: TRBJ2-3; len: 16; CDR3nt: TGTGCCAGCAGTTACCGGGCTAGCGGGTTCACAGATACGCAGTATTTT; CDR3aa: CASSYRASGFTDTQYF
d_gene: -; v_gene: TRBV5-1; abundance: few; j_gene: TRBJ1-2; len: 13; CDR3nt: TGCGCCAGCAGCGGGGAGGGTGCCGGCGGCTACACCTTC; CDR3aa: CASSGEGAGGYTF
d_gene: -; v_gene: TRBV18; abundance: -; j_gene: TRBJ1-1; len: 14; CDR3nt: TGTGCCAGCTCACCACGAACCGGGAACACTGAAGCTTTCTTT; CDR3aa: CASSPRTGNTEAFF